Presented here are 27 T cell receptor beta chains from one specimen sequenced in a study of blood T cell repertoires in COVID-19. The repertoire was sequenced with immunoSEQ multiplex PCR; TCRdb's copy has only in-frame clones and lacks some. In the table there are 90,000 to 150,000 clones, over 65% of which are singletons. The sequencing sample was made of peripheral blood. The source of these receptors is a man aged 60 to 75 with acute or convalescent COVID-19.

The V call is TRBV14, the J call TRBJ2-5, with D maybe TRBD1 (7 bases). Germline values: CDR1 SGHDN, CDR2 FVKESK. V was trimmed by 1 base and J by 4 bases, leaving 13 bases between them. The CDR3 covers 15 residues. DNA for the CDR3: TGTGCCAGCAGCCAAGCTGGAGGGGGCGCAGAGACCCAGTACTTC. Its translation: CASSQAGGGAETQYF.

This chain uses TRBV14 with TRBJ1-6, with D possibly matching TRBD1 (5 bases). The V gene's germline CDR1 is SGHDN and CDR2 FVKESK. The CDR3 has 14 amino acids. The V and J ends lost 1 base and 10 bases respectively, with 11 bases between them. CDR3 sequence: CASSQVTGSSPLHF. The CDR3 coding sequence is TGTGCCAGCAGCCAAGTTACAGGCTCCTCACCCCTCCACTTT.

The chain combines TRBV5-4 with TRBJ1-1; 7 bases fit TRBD1. V trimming: 0 bases; J trimming: 5 bases; junction bases outside the gene matches: 1. The CDR3 is made up of 13 amino acids. Germline values: CDR1 SGHNT, CDR2 YYREEE (reference sequence). The CDR3 protein is CASSLDRGTEAFF. In nucleotides, the CDR3 is TGTGCCAGCAGCTTGGACAGGGGAACTGAAGCTTTCTTT.

This chain links TRBV15 with TRBJ2-3, with D perhaps matching TRBD2 (6 bases). Germline CDR1 and CDR2: LNHNV and YYDKDF (reference sequence). Trimming shortened V by 3 bases and J by 5 bases, and 12 bases separated the two germline ends. There are 14 residues in the CDR3. The CDR3: CATSRGTAKDTQYF. DNA for the CDR3: TGTGCCACCAGCAGGGGGACTGCGAAAGATACGCAGTATTTT.

In its sample, this clone was seen once. The genes are TRBV6-6 and TRBJ2-7; maybe TRBD1 (5 bases). V dropped 9 bases and J dropped 4 bases, with 10 bases sitting between them. Germline lookup yields CDR1 MNHNY and CDR2 SVGAGI (reference sequence). The CDR3 is made up of 11 amino acids. The CDR3 loop reads CASSTEYEQYF. The CDR3 bases are TGTGCCAGTTCGACAGAATACGAGCAGTACTTC.

This chain connects TRBV27 to TRBJ2-7; D ambiguous. The CDR3 is 13 amino acids. Looked up from germline, CDR1 is MNHEY and CDR2 is SMNVEV (reference sequence). Between the trimmed V and J ends, which lost 6 bases and 3 bases, there was a span of 12 bases. The CDR3, as DNA: TGTGCCAGCAGCCTAACCGCCCACTACGAGCAGTACTTC. It translates to CASSLTAHYEQYF.

This clone showed up just once. The chain joins TRBV28 to TRBJ1-5; 10 bases line up with TRBD1. Germline CDR1 MDHEN, CDR2 SYDVKM. The CDR3 is made up of 13 amino acids. V lost 8 bases to trimming and J lost 7 bases; unmatched junction nucleotides: 5. CDR3 nucleotide sequence: TGTGCCAGCCTAGGACAGGGGGGACAGCCCCAGCATTTT. Its translation: CASLGQGGQPQHF. Filled out from reference TRBV28 and TRBJ1-5, the complete variable domain reads DVKVTQSSRYLVKRTGEKVFLECVQDMDHENMFWYRQDPGLGLRLIYFSYDVKMKEKGDIPEGYSVSREKKERFSLILESASTNQTSMYLCASLGQGGQPQHFGDGTRLSIL.

The V gene is TRBV7-2, the J gene TRBJ2-7; 10 bases are shared with TRBD1. This CDR3 is 15 amino acids long. V gave up 1 base and J gave up 9 bases; unmatched junction bases: 9. Germline-derived CDR1 and CDR2 are SGHTA and FQGNSA. The CDR3 region is CASSLGGQGVTVQYF. Written as DNA, the CDR3 is TGTGCCAGCAGCTTAGGTGGACAGGGGGTTACTGTGCAGTACTTC.

V gene TRBV29-1 combines with J gene TRBJ1-2; D unclear. Between the trimmed V and J ends, which lost 1 base and 0 bases, there was a span of 9 bases. This CDR3 is built from 14 residues. Looked up from germline, CDR1 is SQVTM and CDR2 is ANQGSEA. This chain's CDR3 is CSVEGASTNYGYTF. As DNA, the CDR3 is TGCAGCGTTGAAGGGGCCTCAACTAACTATGGCTACACCTTC.

This chain links TRBV6-6 with TRBJ2-3, with no clear D. CDR1 and CDR2 from the germline V gene are MNHNY and SVGAGI (reference sequence). Trimming took 10 bases from V and 6 from J, leaving 11 bases between them. This CDR3 comprises 11 residues. CDR3 protein: CAIGATDTQYF. CDR3 nucleotides: TGTGCCATCGGAGCTACTGATACGCAGTATTTT.

Only a few counts were recorded for this clone. V is TRBV9 and J is TRBJ2-2, with 9 bases aligning to TRBD2. CDR1 and CDR2 from the germline V gene are SGDLS and YYNGEE. The CDR3 has 16 amino acids. V dropped 1 base and J dropped 5; count of bases not matched to a gene: 6. The CDR3 coding sequence is TGTGCCAGCAGCGTATTAGCGGGAGATTGGACCGGGGAGCTGTTTTTT. Its translation is CASSVLAGDWTGELFF.

The genes are TRBV6-2 or TRBV6-3 and TRBJ2-2, with D perhaps matching TRBD1 (6 bases). The germline V gene encodes CDR1 MNHEY and CDR2 SVGEGT. V was pared by 6 bases and J by 3 bases, with 8 bases between. The CDR3 is 13 amino acids. As DNA, the CDR3 is TGTGCCAGCAGCGACAGGTACACCGGGGAGCTGTTTTTT. The encoded protein is CASSDRYTGELFF.

The V call is TRBV7-9, the J call TRBJ1-1; 10 positions match TRBD1. V dropped 4 bases and J dropped 0; count of bases not matched to a gene: 2. Germline assignment: CDR1 SEHNR and CDR2 FQNEAQ (reference sequence). The CDR3 has 15 amino acids. The CDR3 is CASSSDRGMNTEAFF. The CDR3 DNA reads as TGTGCCAGCAGCTCGGACAGGGGGATGAACACTGAAGCTTTCTTT.

On this clone: This sample includes further DNA sequences coding for the same CDR3. The chain couples TRBV5-1 to TRBJ2-7; 9 bases agree with TRBD1. In germline, CDR1 is SGHRS, CDR2 YFSETQ. There are 15 residues in the CDR3. J lost 5 bases, V lost 0 bases, and 6 bases had no gene match. CDR3 bases: TGCGCCAGCAGCTTGGCGGGGGACAGGGCCCACGAGCAGTACTTC. It codes for CASSLAGDRAHEQYF.

The CDR3, as DNA: TGCGCCAGCAGCCAAGACCATCCCACAGGGGTTAGCTCTGGGGCCAACGTCCTGACTTTC. It encodes CASSQDHPTGVSSGANVLTF. This chain joins TRBV4-3 and TRBJ2-6; TRBD1 aligns across 7 bases. Germline V lookup: CDR1 LGHNA, CDR2 YSLEER. CDR3 length: 20 amino acids. J gave up 0 bases and V 0 bases, and 11 bases lay outside the gene matches.

CDR3 sequence (DNA): TGCGCCAGCAGCTTGAGCGGACAGGGACCCTCAGGAAAACTGTTTTTT. It specifies CASSLSGQGPSGKLFF. The J gene is TRBJ1-4, the V gene TRBV5-1; 8 bases are a match to TRBD1. The CDR3 extends over 16 amino acids. Germline V gene data show CDR1 as SGHRS and CDR2 as YFSETQ. Trimming took 1 base from V and 10 from J; bases not matched to a gene: 12.

The V and J genes are TRBV7-9 and TRBJ2-3; 15 bases fit TRBD2. The junction had 10 bases not matched to a gene; V was cut back by 3 bases and J by 3 bases. This CDR3 is built from 19 residues. The germline V gene has CDR1 SEHNR and CDR2 FQNEAQ (reference sequence). The CDR3 nucleotides are TGTGCCAGCAGCTTCACAGGACTAGCGGGAGGGCCTCAAACAGATACGCAGTATTTT. As protein: CASSFTGLAGGPQTDTQYF.

The chain combines TRBV7-8 with TRBJ2-4; TRBD1 matches 9 bases. The CDR3 has 16 residues. CDR1 SGHVS and CDR2 FQNEAQ come from the germline V gene. V shed 1 base, J shed 4 bases, and the junction held 5 bases outside the gene matches. In DNA form, the CDR3 reads TGTGCCAGCAGCTTAGGGGGACAGGGAGGGAAAAACATTCAGTACTTC. Translation gives CASSLGGQGGKNIQYF.

A single count supports this clone. The chain couples TRBV18 to TRBJ2-4; 7 bases are shared with TRBD1. J gave up 6 bases and V 1 base, and 6 bases lay outside the gene matches. The CDR3 spans 15 residues. Germline V gene data show CDR1 as KGHSH and CDR2 as LQKENI. The CDR3 region is CASSPRTGDLNIQYF. CDR3 sequence (DNA): TGTGCCAGCTCACCACGAACAGGGGATCTAAACATTCAGTACTTC.

The chain employs TRBV28 and TRBJ2-3, with a possible D match to TRBD2 (5 bases). From germline, CDR1 is MDHEN and CDR2 SYDVKM. V lost 6 bases and J lost 6, with 22 bases in between. The CDR3 is made up of 16 amino acids. The CDR3 sequence is CASSRPRSGSVDTQYF. The CDR3 DNA is TGTGCCAGCAGCCGCCCGCGTAGTGGGAGCGTGGATACGCAGTATTTT.

The chain joins TRBV12-5 to TRBJ2-2; 13 bases line up with TRBD2. V lost 1 base, J lost 5 bases, and 1 base stayed unmatched. The germline V gene encodes CDR1 LGHNT and CDR2 FRNRAP. The CDR3 runs to 16 residues. The CDR3 spells CASGLGGLAGTGELFF. CDR3 coding DNA: TGTGCTAGTGGTTTGGGGGGACTAGCGGGGACCGGGGAGCTGTTTTTT.

The J gene is TRBJ2-1, the V gene TRBV5-4; weak D call: TRBD1 (5 bases). The germline CDR1 and CDR2 sequences are SGHNT and YYREEE (reference sequence). This CDR3 spans 15 amino acids. With 0 bases removed from V and 6 bases from J, the gap between germline ends came to 13 bases. CDR3 amino acids: CASSLEGPRGNEQFF. For the CDR3, the DNA is TGTGCCAGCAGCTTGGAGGGGCCTCGAGGCAATGAGCAGTTCTTC.

The CDR3 protein is CASSLGLAGGAYEQYF. The CDR3 DNA is TGTGCCAGCAGTTTAGGACTAGCGGGAGGAGCCTACGAGCAGTACTTC. The chain joins TRBV2 to TRBJ2-7; 14 bases align to TRBD2. Per germline, CDR1 SNHLY and CDR2 FYNNEI. The ends lost 5 bases at V and 2 bases at J; junction bases unmatched: 5. The CDR3 has 16 amino acids.

This chain connects TRBV28 to TRBJ2-1, with TRBD2 identical over 7 bases. This CDR3 has 13 amino acids. Per the germline V gene, CDR1 is MDHEN and CDR2 is SYDVKM. J was trimmed by 9 bases and V by 9 bases; bases with no gene match: 11. The CDR3: CASPGGGKGEQFF. The CDR3 DNA sequence: TGTGCCAGTCCGGGAGGCGGGAAGGGTGAGCAGTTCTTC.

The chain uses TRBV9 and TRBJ2-3, with 14 bases lining up with TRBD2. This CDR3 has 18 amino acids. Germline assignment: CDR1 SGDLS and CDR2 YYNGEE. V lost 2 bases to trimming and J lost 5 bases; unmatched junction nucleotides: 10. CDR3 sequence (DNA): TGTGCCAGCAGCGTTCCCGGGGAGGGACTAGCGGGAGAAGATACGCAGTATTTT. It translates to CASSVPGEGLAGEDTQYF.

This clone was detected only once. This chain joins TRBV9 and TRBJ2-1, with 12 positions matching TRBD2. This CDR3 has 17 residues. The V gene end was trimmed by 4 bases and the J gene end by 5 bases; junction bases not matched to a gene: 10. Germline V gene lookup returns CDR1 SGDLS and CDR2 YYNGEE. CDR3 sequence: CASSFASGRGWNNEQFF. In nucleotides, the CDR3 is TGTGCCAGCAGCTTTGCTAGCGGGAGGGGTTGGAACAATGAGCAGTTCTTC.

The J gene is TRBJ2-7, the V gene TRBV28, with TRBD2 identical over 9 bases. Germline V lookup: CDR1 MDHEN, CDR2 SYDVKM. The V and J ends lost 2 bases and 4 bases, in that order; junction bases with no gene match: 3. The CDR3 consists of 14 residues. The CDR3 nucleotides are TGTGCCAGCAGTTTAGCGGGAGGGCCGTACGAGCAGTACTTC. As protein: CASSLAGGPYEQYF.